In this sample, the clone carrying this T cell receptor (beta chain) turned up a few times. Its cognate antigen is unknown. These data originate in a study of beta chain features in type 1 diabetes. Study observations and caveats: Type 1 diabetes patients had TCRB CDR3s that were shorter (moderately but significantly so) in all four CD4+ subsets.

Markers CD45RO/CCR7/CD25/CD127/CD95/CD27 served to sort CD4+ naive, central memory, regulatory and stem cell-like memory cells. Trimming pared 8 bases from V and 3 bases from J, leaving 9 bases between. CDR1 is MNHNS and CDR2 is SASEGT in the germline V gene. CDR3 length: 12 residues. TCRB transcripts that were expressed got sequenced, as all of the isolated RNA had been reverse transcribed. TCRdb keeps only in-frame clones here, not all; method: immunoSEQ multiplex PCR. The sample yields 200,000 to 250,000 clones, 9.6% seen once. Sequenced sample: naive CD4+ T cells from blood. This chain links TRBV6-1 with TRBJ2-3; D perhaps matches TRBD2 (5 bases). The receptor was derived from a woman aged 18-29 years in good health. The CDR3 here is CASSRVTDTQYF. CDR3 in DNA: TGTGCCAGCTCGCGGGTGACAGATACGCAGTATTTT.